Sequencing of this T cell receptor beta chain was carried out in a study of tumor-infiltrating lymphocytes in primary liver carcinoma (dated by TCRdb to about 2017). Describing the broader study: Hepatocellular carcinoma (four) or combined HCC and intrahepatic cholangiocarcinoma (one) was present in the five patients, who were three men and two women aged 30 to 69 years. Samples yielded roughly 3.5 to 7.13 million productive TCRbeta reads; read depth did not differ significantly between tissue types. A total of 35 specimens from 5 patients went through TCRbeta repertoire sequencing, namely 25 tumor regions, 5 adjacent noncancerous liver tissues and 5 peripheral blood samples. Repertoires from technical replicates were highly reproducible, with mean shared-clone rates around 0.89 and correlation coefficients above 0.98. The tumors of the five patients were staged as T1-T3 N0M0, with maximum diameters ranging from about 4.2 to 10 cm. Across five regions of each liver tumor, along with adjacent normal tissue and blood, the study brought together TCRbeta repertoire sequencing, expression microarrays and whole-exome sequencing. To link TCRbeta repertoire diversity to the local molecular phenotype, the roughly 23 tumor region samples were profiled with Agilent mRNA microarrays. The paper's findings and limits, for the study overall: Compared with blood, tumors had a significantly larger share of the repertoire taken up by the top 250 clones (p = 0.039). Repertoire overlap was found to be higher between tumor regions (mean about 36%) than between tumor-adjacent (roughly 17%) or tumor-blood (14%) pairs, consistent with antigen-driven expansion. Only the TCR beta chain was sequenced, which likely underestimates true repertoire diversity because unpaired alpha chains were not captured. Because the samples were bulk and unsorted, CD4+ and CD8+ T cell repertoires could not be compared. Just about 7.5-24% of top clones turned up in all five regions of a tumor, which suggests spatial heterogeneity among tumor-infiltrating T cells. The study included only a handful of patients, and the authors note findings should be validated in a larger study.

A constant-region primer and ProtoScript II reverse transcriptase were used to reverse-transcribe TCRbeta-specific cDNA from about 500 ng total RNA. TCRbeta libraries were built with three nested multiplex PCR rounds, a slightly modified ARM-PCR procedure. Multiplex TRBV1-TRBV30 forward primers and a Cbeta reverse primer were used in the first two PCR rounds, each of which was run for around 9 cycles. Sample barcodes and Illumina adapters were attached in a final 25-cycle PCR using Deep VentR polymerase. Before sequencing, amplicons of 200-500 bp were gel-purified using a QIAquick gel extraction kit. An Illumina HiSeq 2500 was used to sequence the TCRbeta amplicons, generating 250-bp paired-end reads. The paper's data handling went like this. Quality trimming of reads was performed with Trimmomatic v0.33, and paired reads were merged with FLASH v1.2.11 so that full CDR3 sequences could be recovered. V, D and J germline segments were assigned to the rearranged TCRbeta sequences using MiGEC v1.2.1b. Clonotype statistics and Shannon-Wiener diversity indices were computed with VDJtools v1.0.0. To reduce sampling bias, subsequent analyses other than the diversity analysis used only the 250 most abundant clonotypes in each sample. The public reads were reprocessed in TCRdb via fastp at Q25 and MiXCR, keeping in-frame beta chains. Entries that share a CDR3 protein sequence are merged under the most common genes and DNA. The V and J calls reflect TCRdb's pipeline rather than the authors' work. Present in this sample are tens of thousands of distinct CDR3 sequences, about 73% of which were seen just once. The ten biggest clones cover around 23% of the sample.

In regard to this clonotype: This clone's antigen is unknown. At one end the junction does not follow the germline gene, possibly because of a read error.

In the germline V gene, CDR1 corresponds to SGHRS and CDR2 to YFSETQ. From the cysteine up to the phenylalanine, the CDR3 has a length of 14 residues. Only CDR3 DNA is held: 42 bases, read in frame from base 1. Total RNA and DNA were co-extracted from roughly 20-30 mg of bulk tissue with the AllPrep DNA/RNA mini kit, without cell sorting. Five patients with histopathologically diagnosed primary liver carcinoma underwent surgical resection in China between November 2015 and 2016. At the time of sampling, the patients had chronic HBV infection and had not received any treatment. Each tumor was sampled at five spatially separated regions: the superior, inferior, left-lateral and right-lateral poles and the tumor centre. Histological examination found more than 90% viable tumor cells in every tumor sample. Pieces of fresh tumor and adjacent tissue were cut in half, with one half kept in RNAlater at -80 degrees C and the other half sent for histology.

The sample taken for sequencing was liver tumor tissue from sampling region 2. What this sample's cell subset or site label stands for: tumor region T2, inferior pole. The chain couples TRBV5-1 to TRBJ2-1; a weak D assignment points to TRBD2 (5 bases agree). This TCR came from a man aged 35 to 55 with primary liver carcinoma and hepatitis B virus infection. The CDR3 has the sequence CASSRGRTANEQIF. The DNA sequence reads TGCGCCAGCAGCCGCGGGCGCACTGCGAATGAGCAGATCTTC.